These T cell receptor beta chains were read from a single sample in a study of T cells in Graves' hyperthyroidism and ophthalmopathy. In TCRdb, the multiplex PCR reads were re-called with MiXCR into one record per CDR3 protein. This sample carries a few hundred thousand distinct CDR3 sequences, about half of them seen once, and the ten largest clones take around 7.7%. The specimen sequenced was peripheral blood or thyroid tissue (not recorded which). These receptors were taken from a woman younger than 35 with Graves' hyperthyroidism. Both conserved end residues are part of each CDR3. The order of the fields is J gene, D gene, clone size, V gene, CDR3 protein, CDR3 DNA. The D gene is left open where the match is weak. Part of the rows lack a size; the others show once, few, many or a class for expanded clones.

TRBJ2-7 . few TRBV10-3 CAISIGTAYEQYF TGTGCCATCAGTATTGGGACCGCCTACGAGCAGTACTTC
TRBJ1-2 TRBD1 many TRBV24-1 CATRDDRGGYTF TGTGCCACCAGAGACGACAGGGGTGGCTACACCTTC
TRBJ2-7 TRBD2 many TRBV7-2 CASSPPQVAGAYEQYF TGTGCCAGCAGCCCCCCCCAAGTGGCGGGAGCATACGAGCAGTACTTC
TRBJ1-1 TRBD1 . TRBV7-9 CASSPTGTADEAFF TGTGCCAGCAGCCCCACCGGGACAGCCGATGAAGCTTTCTTT
TRBJ1-5 . . TRBV7-2 CASNLDSRVSNQPQHF TGTGCCAGTAACCTTGACAGCCGAGTTAGCAATCAGCCCCAGCATTTT
TRBJ2-3 . . TRBV19 CASSKGSLFTDTQYF TGTGCCAGTAGTAAAGGCAGTCTTTTCACAGATACGCAGTATTTT
TRBJ2-5 TRBD2 many TRBV20-1 CSARPRGAGGYETQYF TGCAGTGCTAGACCCCGGGGAGCGGGAGGGTACGAGACCCAGTACTTC
TRBJ2-7 . . TRBV6-1 CASADRGLSYGQYF TGTGCCAGCGCCGATCGGGGCCTCTCCTACGGGCAGTACTTC
TRBJ1-5 TRBD1 . TRBV9 CASSAGTGDQPQHF TGTGCCAGCAGCGCTGGGACAGGGGATCAGCCCCAGCATTTT
TRBJ2-5 . many TRBV14 CASSQDQVLQETQYF TGTGCCAGCAGCCAAGATCAGGTTCTTCAAGAGACCCAGTACTTC
TRBJ1-5 TRBD1 many TRBV12-3/TRBV12-4 CASSPPTGGNQPQHF TGTGCCAGCAGTCCGCCTACAGGGGGCAATCAGCCCCAGCATTTT
TRBJ2-5 . . TRBV29-1 CSVRYNEQYF TGCAGCGTGCGGTACAATGAGCAGTACTTC
TRBJ2-7 TRBD2 many TRBV29-1 CSVGSGVSYEQYF TGCAGCGTAGGAAGCGGGGTCTCCTACGAGCAGTACTTC
TRBJ1-5 . . TRBV7-8 CAERGDSSNQPQHF TGTGCGGAGAGAGGCGACAGTAGCAATCAGCCCCAGCATTTT
TRBJ2-7 TRBD2 many TRBV7-7 CASSPTSSPDEQYF TGTGCTAGCAGCCCGACTAGCTCCCCTGACGAGCAGTACTTC
TRBJ1-2 TRBD1 many TRBV4-2 CASSRDRESGYTF TGTGCCAGCAGCCGTGACAGGGAAAGTGGCTACACCTTC
TRBJ2-7 . few TRBV12-3/TRBV12-4 CASSTRGSREQYF TGTGCCAGCAGTACCCGGGGTAGCCGGGAGCAGTACTTC
TRBJ1-3 . many TRBV4-1 CASSQGQLRVWDGGNTIYF TGCGCCAGCAGCCAAGGACAGCTCAGGGTTTGGGACGGAGGAAACACCATATATTTT
TRBJ1-5 TRBD1 many TRBV9 CASSVGGGAGQPQHF TGTGCCAGCAGCGTAGGAGGGGGCGCGGGTCAGCCCCAGCATTTT
TRBJ1-5 TRBD1 many TRBV12-3/TRBV12-4 CASSRNRGSGPQHF TGTGCCAGCAGCCGTAACAGGGGGTCAGGGCCCCAGCATTTT
TRBJ2-7 TRBD2 . TRBV2 CASSVGLAGFYEQYF TGTGCCAGCAGTGTCGGACTAGCGGGATTCTACGAGCAGTACTTC
TRBJ2-7 TRBD1 many TRBV7-9 CASRPPPRTGTEQYF TGTGCCAGCAGACCCCCCCCCCGGACAGGGACCGAGCAGTACTTC